The 24 T cell receptor beta chains given below trace back to one sample, sequenced in a study of CD8+CD57+ T cells in acquired aplastic anemia (dated by TCRdb to 2016 to 2019). The listed sequencing device is Illumina HiSeq 2000. Genomic DNA served as template for TCR beta VDJ combination and CDR3 sequence profiling. The raw public reads went through TCRdb reprocessing: fastp at Q25, MiXCR clone calling, in-frame beta chains kept. Records with the same CDR3 protein are collapsed into one entry carrying the most frequent genes and DNA. The sample table holds fewer than 250,000 distinct CDR3 sequences, of which around half were seen once. The ten largest make up 15% to 20% of the sample. The sequencing sample was made of sorted CD4+, CD8+, or CD8+CD57+ T cells (not recorded which) from PBMCs. The receptors were sampled from a human donor in good health, serving as a control.

The rearrangement joins TRBV29-1 to TRBJ2-1; 13 positions match TRBD2. V shed 3 bases, J shed 1 base, and the junction held 3 bases outside the gene matches. CDR3 length: 16 amino acids. Germline values: CDR1 SQVTM, CDR2 ANQGSEA. The CDR3 coding sequence is TGCAGCGTTGATTGGGGACTAGCGGGATCCTACAATGAGCAGTTCTTC. It specifies CSVDWGLAGSYNEQFF.

This clonotype came up once. V and J are TRBV19 and TRBJ1-5; 7 positions agree with TRBD1. V dropped 5 bases and J dropped 3; count of bases not matched to a gene: 4. Germline values: CDR1 LNHDA, CDR2 SQIVND (reference sequence). The CDR3 covers 14 residues. The CDR3 protein is CASSPGTVNQPQHF. CDR3 nucleotides: TGTGCCAGTAGTCCTGGGACAGTCAATCAGCCCCAGCATTTT. Full variable domain (outside the CDR3, taken from reference TRBV19 and TRBJ1-5): DGGITQSPKYLFRKEGQNVTLSCEQNLNHDAMYWYRQDPGQGLRLIYYSQIVNDFQKGDIAEGYSVSREKKESFPLTVTSAQKNPTAFYLCASSPGTVNQPQHFGDGTRLSIL.

Many counts were recorded for this clonotype. CDR3 sequence: CASSLQPGQGGDTQYF. The CDR3 DNA reads TGTGCCAGCAGCCTCCAACCCGGACAGGGAGGAGATACGCAGTATTTT. V usage is TRBV6-1 and J usage is TRBJ2-3, with 8 bases lining up with TRBD1. The CDR3 contains 16 residues. After removal of 6 bases from V and 5 bases from J, the junction contained 13 bases not matched to a gene. From germline, CDR1 is MNHNS and CDR2 SASEGT.

The rearrangement joins TRBV29-1 to TRBJ2-1; the D gene is possibly TRBD1 (5 bases). The end of the DNA aligns better with TRBJ2-5, so the J call may be wrong. Germline V gene lookup returns CDR1 SQVTM and CDR2 ANQGSEA. The CDR3 sequence is 13 residues long. The CDR3 sequence: CSVNGANQETQYF. CDR3 coding DNA: TGCAGCGTTAATGGGGCAAATCAAGAGACCCAGTACTTC.

The genes are TRBV9 and TRBJ2-7; D is unresolved. The CDR3 sequence is 11 residues long. The germline V and J ends were trimmed by 3 bases and 6 bases, with 7 bases remaining between them. Per germline, CDR1 SGDLS and CDR2 YYNGEE. The CDR3 loop reads CASSDDGEQYF. CDR3 nucleotide sequence: TGTGCCAGCAGCGATGACGGCGAGCAGTACTTC.

The chain links TRBV5-1 to TRBJ2-7, with TRBD2 identical over 7 bases. The germline V gene has CDR1 SGHRS and CDR2 YFSETQ. V shed 5 bases and J 3 bases; nucleotides not matched to a gene: 5. This CDR3 has 13 amino acids. Written as DNA, the CDR3 is TGCGCCAGCAGTCTCGGGGAGGGCTACGAGCAGTACTTC. As protein: CASSLGEGYEQYF.

The V call is TRBV2, the J call TRBJ2-7; 7 bases match TRBD1. Per the germline V gene, CDR1 is SNHLY and CDR2 is FYNNEI. V trimming: 2 bases; J trimming: 4 bases; junction bases outside the gene matches: 5. This CDR3 contains 14 residues. The CDR3 loop reads CASSEPGTDYEQYF. As DNA, the CDR3 is TGTGCCAGCAGTGAACCCGGGACAGATTACGAGCAGTACTTC.

The chain links TRBV10-2 to TRBJ2-7, with 10 bases matching TRBD1. Per germline, CDR1 WSHSY and CDR2 SAAADI. The CDR3 sequence is 14 residues long. V shed 7 bases and J 7 bases; nucleotides not matched to a gene: 10. CDR3 region: CASNAGTGAGEQYF. CDR3 nucleotide sequence: TGCGCCAGCAACGCCGGGACAGGGGCGGGGGAGCAGTACTTC.

This clonotype was recorded at least ten times. V is TRBV19 and J is TRBJ1-4; D ambiguous. Germline CDR1 is LNHDA and CDR2 is SQIVND (reference sequence). The CDR3 totals 14 residues. The V and J ends lost 3 bases and 0 bases respectively, with 5 bases between them. For the CDR3, the DNA is TGTGCCAGTAGTATCGGGTCAACTAATGAAAAACTGTTTTTT. This translates into CASSIGSTNEKLFF.

This clonotype appeared once. One end of the junction is discordant with germline, which a read error may explain. The chain employs TRBV10-3 and TRBJ2-7, with D perhaps TRBD2 (5 bases). The CDR3 sequence is 17 residues long. Germline V lookup: CDR1 ENHRY, CDR2 SYGVKD. In nucleotides, the CDR3 is TGTGCCAGCAGTTCGTCGATCCTAGCCGCCTCCCTCTACGAGCAGTACTTC. Encoded protein: CASSSSILAASLYEQYF.

This chain joins TRBV7-9 and TRBJ2-3; 7 bases align to TRBD2. Germline CDR1 is SEHNR and CDR2 is FQNEAQ (reference sequence). V was pared by 6 bases and J by 3 bases, with 9 bases of the junction left unmatched. CDR3 size: 15 residues. Here the CDR3 DNA reads TGTGCCAGCAGTTCCGGGGAGGGGCTAACAGATACGCAGTATTTT. Its translation: CASSSGEGLTDTQYF. Complete variable domain (other parts from reference TRBV7-9 and TRBJ2-3): DTGVSQNPRHKITKRGQNVTFRCDPISEHNRLYWYRQTLGQGPEFLTYFQNEAQLEKSRLLSDRFSAERPKGSFSTLEIQRTEQGDSAMYLCASSSGEGLTDTQYFGPGTRLTVL.

This clonotype was seen ten or more times. The V gene is TRBV6-2 or TRBV6-3, the J gene TRBJ2-5, with 7 bases identical to TRBD1. This CDR3 is built from 15 residues. V shed 6 bases, J shed 7 bases, and the junction held 14 bases outside the gene matches. From germline, CDR1 is MNHEY and CDR2 SVGEGT. DNA of the CDR3: TGTGCCAGCAGCCCACAGGGGCTGGGTCGAACGACCCAGTACTTC. Translated: CASSPQGLGRTTQYF.

In its sample, this clonotype was seen a few times. The chain employs TRBV4-3 and TRBJ2-2, with TRBD1 identical over 9 bases. CDR3 length: 16 residues. The junction had 4 bases not matched to a gene; V was cut back by 1 base and J by 4 bases. Germline loops: CDR1 LGHNA, CDR2 YSLEER. DNA of the CDR3: TGCGCCAGCAGCCAAGTGGGACAGGGTCCCACCGGGGAGCTGTTTTTT. This translates into CASSQVGQGPTGELFF.

The rearrangement joins TRBV10-3 to TRBJ1-3; D might be TRBD1 (5 bases). Deletions cut 4 bases from V and 8 bases from J, with 21 bases between. Looked up from germline, CDR1 is ENHRY and CDR2 is SYGVKD. This CDR3 spans 16 amino acids. The CDR3 coding sequence is TGTGCCATCAGTGGACAGTCCTCGAGCTATGGCTACACCATATATTTT. Its translation is CAISGQSSSYGYTIYF.

This clonotype was counted at least ten times. The genes are TRBV7-9 and TRBJ2-1; unclear D gene. Germline-derived CDR1 and CDR2 are SEHNR and FQNEAQ (reference sequence). Trimming pared 2 bases from V and 6 bases from J, leaving 8 bases between. The CDR3 has 13 amino acids. CDR3 nucleotide sequence: TGTGCCAGCAGCTTAAAGGTGGGCAATGAGCAGTTCTTC. This translates into CASSLKVGNEQFF.

This clonotype was seen only once. In DNA form, the CDR3 reads TGCAGTGCTAGTCTACAGGGGGATCAGCCCCAGTACTTC. Protein product: CSASLQGDQPQYF. V and J are TRBV20-1 and TRBJ2-5, with 8 bases that match TRBD1. With 3 bases clipped from V and 9 bases from J, the junction kept 9 bases outside the gene matches. Germline values: CDR1 DFQATT, CDR2 SNEGSKA (reference sequence). CDR3 length equals 13 residues.

This clonotype was detected a few times. The chain combines TRBV7-9 with TRBJ2-7, with D possibly TRBD2 on 5 matching bases. The CDR3 spans 12 residues. The germline gives CDR1 SEHNR, CDR2 FQNEAQ (reference sequence). V was trimmed by 6 bases and J by 2 bases, leaving 8 bases between them. The CDR3 coding sequence is TGTGCCAGCAGTCTAGCCCCCTACGAGCAGTACTTC. Protein product: CASSLAPYEQYF.

This CDR3 reads CASSLLQGGSTEAFF. CDR3 nucleotides: TGTGCCAGCAGCCTGCTACAGGGAGGAAGCACTGAAGCTTTCTTT. The genes are TRBV7-9 and TRBJ1-1; a weak D match, TRBD1 (6 bases). Germline loops: CDR1 SEHNR, CDR2 FQNEAQ (reference sequence). The length of the CDR3 is 15 residues. The V and J ends lost 5 bases and 4 bases respectively, with 17 bases between them.

V usage is TRBV5-6 and J usage is TRBJ1-2; the D is unclear. Per the germline V gene, CDR1 is SGHDT and CDR2 is YYEEEE. CDR3 length equals 15 residues. V dropped 0 bases and J dropped 0 bases, with 9 bases sitting between them. CDR3 sequence (DNA): TGTGCCAGCAGCTTGGACAGACGCTCTAACTATGGCTACACCTTC. Protein product: CASSLDRRSNYGYTF. The full variable domain, its missing parts supplied by reference TRBV5-6 and TRBJ1-2, is DAGVTQSPTHLIKTRGQQVTLRCSPKSGHDTVSWYQQALGQGPQFIFQYYEEEERQRGNFPDRFSGHQFPNYSSELNVNALLLGDSALYLCASSLDRRSNYGYTFGSGTRLTVV.

The genes are TRBV19 and TRBJ2-5, with no clear D. CDR1 is LNHDA and CDR2 is SQIVND in the germline V gene (reference sequence). V lost 3 bases, J lost 14 bases, and 4 bases lay in between. This CDR3 is 8 amino acids long. The DNA for the CDR3 is TGTGCCAGTAGTATTCCCTACTTC. This encodes CASSIPYF.

This chain connects TRBV5-1 to TRBJ2-2, with no clear D. Per the germline V gene, CDR1 is SGHRS and CDR2 is YFSETQ. The length of the CDR3 is 11 residues. The germline V and J ends were trimmed by 7 bases and 6 bases, with 7 bases remaining between them. This CDR3 is CASEGPGELFF. CDR3 DNA sequence: TGCGCCAGCGAAGGGCCCGGGGAGCTGTTTTTT.

The CDR3 DNA reads TGTGCCAGCAGTGAAGATAGGGGCGAGCAGTACTTC. The encoded protein is CASSEDRGEQYF. This chain connects TRBV2 to TRBJ2-7, with a possible D match to TRBD1 (5 bases). Germline V gives CDR1 SNHLY, CDR2 FYNNEI. This CDR3 is built from 12 residues. The V and J ends lost 1 base and 6 bases respectively, with 7 bases between them.

In its sample, this clonotype was seen many times. The V and J genes are TRBV4-1 and TRBJ1-2, with 9 bases lining up with TRBD1. This CDR3 contains 18 residues. The germline gives CDR1 MGHRA, CDR2 YSYEKL. With V trimmed by 0 bases and J by 0 bases, 8 bases remained unmatched. CDR3 sequence: CASSQEPGQGLSNYGYTF. As DNA, the CDR3 is TGCGCCAGCAGCCAAGAACCGGGACAGGGCCTTTCTAACTATGGCTACACCTTC.

In its sample, this clonotype was seen a few times. V gene TRBV28 combines with J gene TRBJ1-1, with D unclear. CDR1 is MDHEN, CDR2 SYDVKM, per germline. There are 15 residues in the CDR3. The ends were cut back, 4 bases at V and 4 bases at J, with 16 bases in the middle. This chain's CDR3 is CASSSPRSGRTEAFF. The DNA of the CDR3 is TGTGCCAGCAGTTCGCCCCGGTCCGGCCGCACTGAAGCTTTCTTT.